One and the same sample provided the 6 T cell receptor beta chains below, sequenced in a study of blood T cell repertoires in COVID-19. Sequencing was performed with immunoSEQ multiplex PCR; in TCRdb, only in-frame clones are kept and a portion is missing. The sample yields fewer than 250,000 clones, 82% seen once. The sequencing input was peripheral blood. The receptors were gathered from a woman aged 70 to 79 with acute or convalescent COVID-19.

This clone was detected only once. The rearrangement links TRBV5-1 to TRBJ2-7; TRBD1 aligns across 7 bases. Germline lookup yields CDR1 SGHRS and CDR2 YFSETQ. The CDR3 length is 14 residues. The junction had 6 bases not matched to a gene; V was cut back by 4 bases and J by 2 bases. CDR3 protein: CASSLDRSPYEQYF. CDR3 DNA sequence: TGCGCCAGCAGCCTGGACAGGTCCCCCTACGAGCAGTACTTC.

The rearrangement joins TRBV6-5 to TRBJ1-1, with 10 positions matching TRBD1. This CDR3 has 15 amino acids. Germline loops: CDR1 MNHEY, CDR2 SVGAGI. The V gene end was trimmed by 6 bases and the J gene end by 3 bases; junction bases not matched to a gene: 7. Here the CDR3 reads CASRRTGGQYTEAFF. CDR3 nucleotides: TGTGCCAGCAGGAGGACAGGGGGTCAGTACACTGAAGCTTTCTTT.

This rearrangement joins TRBV27 to TRBJ1-6; the match to TRBD1 covers 8 bases. The CDR3 totals 16 residues. With 6 bases clipped from V and 9 bases from J, the junction kept 13 bases outside the gene matches. Germline CDR1 is MNHEY and CDR2 is SMNVEV (reference sequence). As DNA, the CDR3 is TGTGCCAGCAGCCTCTCCGAACAGGGGGTGAGTTCACCCCTCCACTTT. It yields the protein CASSLSEQGVSSPLHF.

The chain combines TRBV6-2 or TRBV6-3 with TRBJ2-3; D unclear. V was pared by 4 bases and J by 2 bases, with 10 bases between. This CDR3 region has 14 residues. Germline V gives CDR1 MNHEY, CDR2 SVGEGT. In nucleotides, the CDR3 is TGTGCCAGCAGTTTCACCTACCACACAGATACGCAGTATTTT. Translating it yields CASSFTYHTDTQYF.

V gene TRBV4-3 combines with J gene TRBJ1-1; D possibly corresponds to TRBD1 (6 bases). The CDR3 contains 17 residues. V was cut by 0 bases and J by 4 bases, with 18 bases left in between. Germline-derived CDR1 and CDR2 are LGHNA and YSLEER. CDR3 loop: CASSQDITGWMGTEAFF. The CDR3 DNA reads as TGCGCCAGCAGCCAAGACATTACAGGGTGGATGGGCACTGAAGCTTTCTTT.

The chain recombines TRBV18 with TRBJ1-3; D may be TRBD1 (6 bases). Germline CDR1 KGHSH, CDR2 LQKENI. Trimming pared 3 bases from V and 3 bases from J, leaving 12 bases between. This CDR3 is 15 amino acids long. The CDR3 DNA reads as TGTGCCAGCTCACCGTACAGGGTTGATGGAAACACCATATATTTT. Translation gives CASSPYRVDGNTIYF.